This is a list of T cell receptor beta chains from one sample in a study of cytomegalovirus exposure and HLA in healthy donors. Clones were sequenced by immunoSEQ multiplex PCR, and TCRdb holds only the in-frame ones, with some missing. The data contain more than 120,000 clones, roughly 87% of them singletons. The material sequenced was PBMCs. These receptors were obtained from a man between 18 and 29 years old in good health and CMV-seropositive. The CDR3 runs from the conserved cysteine through the conserved F or W. A D gene is named only where the DNA matches it firmly. Not all rows give a size; the values are once, few, many and, for expanded clones, a class.

TGCGCCAGCAGTGAGATAGGAATTAGCGGGAAAAGCTCCTACAATGAGCAGTTCTTC CASSEIGISGKSSYNEQFF TRBJ2-1 TRBV10-1 . TRBD2
TGTGCCAGCAGTTTATCGGGACAGGGGCCTAGCACAGATACGCAGTATTTT CASSLSGQGPSTDTQYF TRBJ2-3 TRBV27 . TRBD1
TGCGCCAGCAGCCCACAGGGGAGTGGAAACACCATATATTTT CASSPQGSGNTIYF TRBJ1-3 TRBV4-1 . TRBD1
TGTGCCAGCAGCCCCGCGGGGACTAGCGGGGAGACCGGACGCTACTTC CASSPAGTSGETGRYF TRBJ2-5 TRBV5-5 . TRBD2
TGTGCCAGCAGTGAAGCGGGAGGGAACGCTGAAGCTTTCTTT CASSEAGGNAEAFF TRBJ1-1 TRBV6-1 . .
TGTGCTAGTGGTCTACGCCTTTGGGGAGATGGCACAGATACGCAGTATTTT CASGLRLWGDGTDTQYF TRBJ2-3 TRBV12-5 . .
TGTGCCAGCAGCGGTTCTAGCGGGGGGGGTTTTAGGGAGCAGTACTTC CASSGSSGGGFREQYF TRBJ2-7 TRBV9 . TRBD2
TGTGCCAGCAGTGCTGGACAATATGGCTACACCTTC CASSAGQYGYTF TRBJ1-2 TRBV6-5 . .
TGCGCCAGCAGCCCACTTCCGGGACAGGGGTCCTACGAGCAGTACTTC CASSPLPGQGSYEQYF TRBJ2-7 TRBV10-1 . TRBD1
TGCGCCAGCAGCCAAGTCGGGTTTTTTACTCCAAAGAACACTGAAGCTTTCTTT CASSQVGFFTPKNTEAFF TRBJ1-1 TRBV4-1 few .
TGTGCCAGCAGCCCCGTCCAGCGGCACTACGAGCAGTACTTC CASSPVQRHYEQYF TRBJ2-7 TRBV7-8 . .
TGTGCCAGCAGTGAAGCTGAGTCTGGTGAAGCTTTCTTT CASSEAESGEAFF TRBJ1-1 TRBV6-1 few .
TGTGCCACCGAGACAGGTTGGGTCTCTGGGGCCAACGTCCTGACTTTC CATETGWVSGANVLTF TRBJ2-6 TRBV6-4 once .
TGCGCCAGCAGCCGACAGGGGGACAGCCGCTACGAGCAGTACTTC CASSRQGDSRYEQYF TRBJ2-7 TRBV5-1 . TRBD1
TGTGCCAGCAGCCCTCCTGAGAATGAAAAACTGTTTTTT CASSPPENEKLFF TRBJ1-4 TRBV28 . .
TGCAGCGTCGCAGGGCGTACCTATGGCTACACCTTC CSVAGRTYGYTF TRBJ1-2 TRBV29-1 . .
TGTGCCAGCAGTGAAGCAGGGACACCCCCTCTGGGATACACCTTC CASSEAGTPPLGYTF TRBJ1-2 TRBV2 . .
TGTGCCAGCAACCTATGGACAGGATTAAAGGGGACCGGGGAGCTGTTTTTT CASNLWTGLKGTGELFF TRBJ2-2 TRBV5-6 . TRBD1
TGTGCCAGCTCAACCATCGGGCGAATCGGGGGAGAACGTGGCTACACCTTC CASSTIGRIGGERGYTF TRBJ1-2 TRBV18 . .
TGTGCCAGTAGTACCGCGGGGCTCTACGAGCAGTACTTC CASSTAGLYEQYF TRBJ2-7 TRBV19 . .
TGCGCCAGCAGCCCTATGGGACAGGCGGGGGACGAGCAGTACTTC CASSPMGQAGDEQYF TRBJ2-7 TRBV5-1 . .
TGCGCCAGCAGCCAAGTGGGGCAGAACACCGGGGAGCTGTTTTTT CASSQVGQNTGELFF TRBJ2-2 TRBV4-1 . .
TGTGCCAGCAGTTACAATCAGGGGGTCTCCTACAATGAGCAGTTCTTC CASSYNQGVSYNEQFF TRBJ2-1 TRBV6-5 . TRBD1
TGTGCCAGCAGTCCGGCAGGGGCATATCAGCCCCAGCATTTT CASSPAGAYQPQHF TRBJ1-5 TRBV7-8 . .
TGTGCCAGCTGGTTGATTGGCTCAAAAGGGCTAGCGGGAACGAACACCGGGGAGCTGTTTTTT CASWLIGSKGLAGTNTGELFF TRBJ2-2 TRBV6-7 . TRBD2
TGTGCCAGCAGCTCGGGACTCCTTCTGGATACGCAGTATTTT CASSSGLLLDTQYF TRBJ2-3 TRBV6-6 . .
TGTGCCAGCTCACCACCGTCTCCCTACTACGAGCAGTACTTC CASSPPSPYYEQYF TRBJ2-7 TRBV18 once .
TGTGCCTGGAGTCTCCAGGGGTTCTCTGAAGCTTTCTTT CAWSLQGFSEAFF TRBJ1-1 TRBV30 . .
TGTGCCAGCAGCAGGCGGGGAGATACGCAGTATTTT CASSRRGDTQYF TRBJ2-3 TRBV7-2 few .
TGCAGCGGATCAACCGGGACAGGGTTCGGCTACACCTTC CSGSTGTGFGYTF TRBJ1-2 TRBV29-1 . TRBD1
TGTGCCAGCAGCTTTATAAGGACTAGCGCTTACGAGCAGTACTTC CASSFIRTSAYEQYF TRBJ2-7 TRBV11-2 . TRBD2
TGTGCCAGCTCCCCCGGGACAGGGGGCGCGTGGAACACTGAAGCTTTCTTT CASSPGTGGAWNTEAFF TRBJ1-1 TRBV18 . TRBD1
TGTGCCAGTAGAGGGGGATACGGGCTCTCTGGAAACACCATATATTTT CASRGGYGLSGNTIYF TRBJ1-3 TRBV19 . .
TGTGCCAGCAGCCAATATGACAGCGCTGGGGCCTTC CASSQYDSAGAF TRBJ1-2 TRBV7-2 once .
TGTGCCAGCAGCCCCGGCCCAGGTGCAAATGAAAAACTGTTTTTT CASSPGPGANEKLFF TRBJ1-4 TRBV14 . .
TGTGCCACCCGGGACAGGGGTGGTACTGAAGCTTTCTTT CATRDRGGTEAFF TRBJ1-1 TRBV2 . TRBD1
TGTGCCAGCAGGCTTGGACAGGGAGGACAGCCCCAGCATTTT CASRLGQGGQPQHF TRBJ1-5 TRBV28 . TRBD1
TGTGCCAGCAGTGAATCCTTGACAGCTCACACCGGGGAGCTGTTTTTT CASSESLTAHTGELFF TRBJ2-2 TRBV6-4 few .
TGTGCCATCGGGGGACTAGCGGGAGAGTCGCTTGCCGAGCAGTACTTC CAIGGLAGESLAEQYF TRBJ2-7 TRBV10-3 . TRBD2
TGCGCCAGCAGTCTGGGACAAACGAACACCGGGGAGCTGTTTTTT CASSLGQTNTGELFF TRBJ2-2 TRBV5-1 . .
TGTGCCAGTAGTATCTCTAGCGGGGGCAGCTCCTACGAGCAGTACTTC CASSISSGGSSYEQYF TRBJ2-7 TRBV19 . TRBD2
TGTGCCTGCGCGGAGGGGAGCAATCAGCCCCAGCATTTT CACAEGSNQPQHF TRBJ1-5 TRBV10-3 . .
TGTGCCAGCAGCAATTCGGGACTAGCGGACGCCTCCTACGAGCAGTACTTC CASSNSGLADASYEQYF TRBJ2-7 TRBV28 . TRBD2
TGTGCCAGCAGCGAAACACCTCAGGGGAACACTGAAGCTTTCTTT CASSETPQGNTEAFF TRBJ1-1 TRBV6-5 . .
TGTGCCAGCAGCGCACACACAGGGAGTGGGGCCAACGTCCTGACTTTC CASSAHTGSGANVLTF TRBJ2-6 TRBV11-2 few .
TGTGCCAGCAGCTCAACTAGCGGCTACAATGAGCAGTTCTTC CASSSTSGYNEQFF TRBJ2-1 TRBV7-2 once TRBD2
TGTGCCAGCAGCCTTGGAGGGGGGGAATCTGACTATGGCTACACCTTC CASSLGGGESDYGYTF TRBJ1-2 TRBV7-9 . .
TGTGCCAGCAGCTACACAGACTCCTACGAGCAGTACTTC CASSYTDSYEQYF TRBJ2-7 TRBV7-6 . .
TGTGCCAGCAGCCCGGGACAGGGACGGGATTCACCCCTCCACTTT CASSPGQGRDSPLHF TRBJ1-6 TRBV9 . TRBD1
TGTGCCAGCAGTGACTACCGCCGACTAGTACTCTATGAGCAGTTCTTC CASSDYRRLVLYEQFF TRBJ2-1 TRBV6-1 . .
TGTGCCAGCAGCCAAGATGCAGGCGTCAATCAGCCCCAGCATTTT CASSQDAGVNQPQHF TRBJ1-5 TRBV4-2 once .
TGTGCCAGCAGCCAATTGGGAGGGGGGGAAGATACGCAGTATTTT CASSQLGGGEDTQYF TRBJ2-3 TRBV14 . .
TGTGCCAGCAGCTTGGAGAACACAGGGGGTATGTTTCTGGGCTACACCTTC CASSLENTGGMFLGYTF TRBJ1-2 TRBV5-4 . TRBD1